This T cell receptor beta chain was identified in a study of shared clonotypes between healthy human individuals. Study summary: A couple of women and a few men aged 18 to 49 served as donors.

Per the germline V gene, CDR1 is SGHNT and CDR2 is YENEEA. V trimming: 1 base; J trimming: 14 bases; junction bases outside the gene matches: 4. The CDR3 covers 14 residues. For sorted subsets, roughly 200 ng DNA per replicate equaled about 27,000 T cell genomes. Data came from immunoSEQ multiplex PCR; TCRdb stores just in-frame clones and leaves some out. The data contain roughly 650,000 clones, almost 97% of them singletons. The sequencing sample was made of naive CD4+ T cells sorted from blood. As for subset: CD45RA+ positively selected. This TCR was recovered from a woman in her 30s in good health. The chain uses TRBV11-3 and TRBJ2-1; 14 nucleotides agree with TRBD2. CDR3 sequence (DNA): TGTGCCAGCAGCTTAGGACTAGCGGGAGGGCCCAAGTTCTTC. It specifies CASSLGLAGGPKFF.